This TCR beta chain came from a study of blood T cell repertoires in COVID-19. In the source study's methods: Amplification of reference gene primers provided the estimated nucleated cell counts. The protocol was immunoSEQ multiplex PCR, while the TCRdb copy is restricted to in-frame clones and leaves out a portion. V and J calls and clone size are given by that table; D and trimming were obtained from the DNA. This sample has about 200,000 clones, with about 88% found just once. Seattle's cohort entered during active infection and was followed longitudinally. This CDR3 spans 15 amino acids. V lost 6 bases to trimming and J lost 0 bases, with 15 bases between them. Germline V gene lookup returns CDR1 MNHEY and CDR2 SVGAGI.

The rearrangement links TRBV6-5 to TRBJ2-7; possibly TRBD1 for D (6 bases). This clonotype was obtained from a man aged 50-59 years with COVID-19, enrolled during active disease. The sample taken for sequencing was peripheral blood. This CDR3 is CASSDGTQSSYEQYF. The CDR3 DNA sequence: TGTGCCAGCAGCGATGGGACACAGAGCTCCTACGAGCAGTACTTC.